These 21 T cell receptor beta chains originate from one sample sequenced in a study of T cell responses to AZD1222 COVID-19 vaccine. Assay used: immunoSEQ multiplex PCR; TCRdb lists only in-frame clones, some missing. The data show about 62,000 clones, about 90% seen once. The specimen comprised peripheral blood, sampled on day 0 of AZD1222 vaccination. The receptors stem from an adult in good health.

CDR3 in DNA: TGTGCCAGCAGTGAAACGGGACAGGGGACTCAGCCCCAGCATTTT. Translating it yields CASSETGQGTQPQHF. The rearrangement joins TRBV6-1 to TRBJ1-5; 10 nucleotides match TRBD1. Trimming removed 2 bases from V and 6 bases from J; junction bases left unmatched: 4. The CDR3 loop spans 15 amino acids. Germline CDR1 reads MNHNS; CDR2 reads SASEGT.

The rearrangement links TRBV19 to TRBJ2-6, with TRBD1 matching over 7 bases. Trimming took 5 bases from V and 0 from J; bases not matched to a gene: 10. The germline V gene has CDR1 LNHDA and CDR2 SQIVND (reference sequence). The CDR3 length is 18 residues. The DNA of the CDR3 is TGTGCCAGTAGTCTAGGGGGCAGGGGGACCTCTGGGGCCAACGTCCTGACTTTC. This translates into CASSLGGRGTSGANVLTF. Supplemented by reference TRBV19 and TRBJ2-6, the full variable domain reads DGGITQSPKYLFRKEGQNVTLSCEQNLNHDAMYWYRQDPGQGLRLIYYSQIVNDFQKGDIAEGYSVSREKKESFPLTVTSAQKNPTAFYLCASSLGGRGTSGANVLTFGAGSRLTVL.

V and J are TRBV21-1 and TRBJ1-1. TRBV21-1 is a documented pseudogene. The CDR3 extends over 15 amino acids. The CDR3 loop is CASSKDGPCHTEAFF. CDR3 DNA: TGTGCCAGCAGCAAGGACGGACCTTGTCACACTGAAGCTTTCTTT.

The genes are TRBV3-1 (or the pseudogene TRBV3-2) and TRBJ1-1; the D gene is possibly TRBD1 (6 bases). V lost 2 bases, J lost 3 bases, and 16 bases lay in between. Germline CDR1 LGHDT, CDR2 YNNKEL (reference sequence). The CDR3 is 16 residues long. The CDR3 DNA is TGTGCCAGCAGCCAACGCGGACGGGGGGCGGACACTGAAGCTTTCTTT. This codes for CASSQRGRGADTEAFF.

The chain has TRBV19 and TRBJ1-2; 7 bases align to TRBD1. The CDR3 spans 13 residues. After removal of 11 bases from V and 3 bases from J, the junction contained 9 bases not matched to a gene. Germline CDR1 LNHDA, CDR2 SQIVND (reference sequence). The CDR3 DNA sequence: TGTGCCTCTCACCAGGGGGAGGACTATGGCTACACCTTC. Protein product: CASHQGEDYGYTF.

The chain employs TRBV6-5 and TRBJ2-7; perhaps TRBD1 as D (6 bases). The V end was cut by 0 bases, the J end by 1 base, with 7 bases between. The CDR3 length is 14 residues. Looked up from germline, CDR1 is MNHEY and CDR2 is SVGAGI. The CDR3 loop is CASSYSRGSYEQYF. DNA of the CDR3: TGTGCCAGCAGTTACTCGAGGGGGTCCTACGAGCAGTACTTC.

This chain links TRBV4-1 with TRBJ1-1; 9 bases fit TRBD1. Germline values: CDR1 MGHRA, CDR2 YSYEKL. This CDR3 region has 13 residues. V shed 3 bases, J shed 8 bases, and the junction held 4 bases outside the gene matches. In DNA, the CDR3 is TGCGCCAGCAGCCAGAGAACAGGGGGCGAAGCTTTCTTT. Amino acid sequence: CASSQRTGGEAFF.

The CDR3 DNA is TGTGCCAGCAGCCAAGCCGGGACAGGGGCATATACGCAGTATTTT. Its protein product is CASSQAGTGAYTQYF. This chain connects TRBV11-2 to TRBJ2-3, with 10 bases matching TRBD1. With 5 bases clipped from V and 7 bases from J, the junction kept 9 bases outside the gene matches. The CDR3 covers 15 residues. Germline V gene data show CDR1 as SGHAT and CDR2 as FQNNGV.

The chain is built from TRBV10-3 and TRBJ1-6, with D unclear. The length of the CDR3 is 15 residues. V was clipped by 3 bases and J by 0 bases, with 6 bases between them. CDR1 is ENHRY and CDR2 is SYGVKD in the germline V gene. CDR3 region: CAISDRISYNSPLHF. The CDR3 nucleotides are TGTGCCATCAGTGACAGAATCTCCTATAATTCACCCCTCCACTTT.

CDR3 sequence reads: CASSLRQGKHNEQFF. As DNA, the CDR3 is TGTGCCAGCAGTTTACGACAGGGGAAACACAATGAGCAGTTCTTC. V gene TRBV2 combines with J gene TRBJ2-1, with 8 nucleotides matching TRBD1. Germline V gene data show CDR1 as SNHLY and CDR2 as FYNNEI. There are 15 residues in the CDR3. Germline trimming cut 5 bases from V and 5 bases from J; bases unmatched to any gene: 8.

The rearrangement uses TRBV11-2 and TRBJ1-3, with D unclear. The V and J ends lost 4 bases and 0 bases respectively, with 7 bases between them. The germline V gene encodes CDR1 SGHAT and CDR2 FQNNGV. This CDR3 has 14 residues. The CDR3 nucleotides are TGTGCCAGCAGCTCAGTCAGCTCTGGAAACACCATATATTTT. Its protein product is CASSSVSSGNTIYF.

The V and J genes are TRBV2 and TRBJ2-3; D is perhaps TRBD1 (6 bases). The CDR3 covers 15 residues. CDR1 is SNHLY and CDR2 is FYNNEI in the germline V gene. V lost 7 bases, J lost 2 bases, and 16 bases lay in between. DNA of the CDR3: TGTGCCAGCAAACTCAGGGACATCCTCACAGATACGCAGTATTTT. It translates to CASKLRDILTDTQYF.

J is TRBJ1-2 and V is TRBV6-5; 7 positions match TRBD1. The CDR3 is 15 residues long. V dropped 6 bases and J dropped 4; count of bases not matched to a gene: 11. The germline CDR1 and CDR2 sequences are MNHEY and SVGAGI. CDR3 DNA sequence: TGTGCCAGCAGCCAACAGGGGTCCCTACCCTATGGCTACACCTTC. Encoded protein: CASSQQGSLPYGYTF.

The chain combines TRBV27 with TRBJ2-3; TRBD2 matches 8 bases. V shed 4 bases and J 6 bases; nucleotides not matched to a gene: 12. The CDR3 length is 16 residues. Germline V lookup: CDR1 MNHEY, CDR2 SMNVEV (reference sequence). DNA for the CDR3: TGTGCCAGCAGTTATATACTGAGCGGGGGTCCGGATACGCAGTATTTT. Translated, it gives CASSYILSGGPDTQYF.

This chain connects TRBV4-2 to TRBJ2-3; D is unresolved. The CDR3 extends over 15 amino acids. Germline assignment: CDR1 LGHNA and CDR2 YNFKEQ. Trimming took off 0 bases at V and 0 bases at J, with 7 bases between the two ends. For the CDR3, the DNA is TGTGCCAGCAGCCAAGATCATTCGAGCACAGATACGCAGTATTTT. Amino acid sequence: CASSQDHSSTDTQYF.

This sequence joins TRBV5-1 and TRBJ1-4; 7 nucleotides match TRBD1. The CDR3 contains 15 residues. The J segment lost 8 bases and the V segment lost 3 bases, leaving 10 bases of the junction unmatched. CDR1 SGHRS and CDR2 YFSETQ come from the germline V gene. CDR3 DNA: TGCGCCAGCAGCTCGACAGGGACCATTTTGGAAAAACTGTTTTTT. This sequence encodes CASSSTGTILEKLFF.

The chain combines TRBV4-1 with TRBJ1-5; D remains unclear. V was cut by 0 bases and J by 2 bases, with 17 bases left in between. Germline V gene sequence: CDR1 MGHRA, CDR2 YSYEKL. The CDR3 covers 18 residues. DNA for the CDR3: TGCGCCAGCAGCCAAGATAGGGCCTCGGGTAGGGGCAATCAGCCCCAGCATTTT. Amino acids: CASSQDRASGRGNQPQHF.

The rearrangement joins TRBV4-1 to TRBJ1-5, with D possibly being TRBD1 (5 bases). The CDR3 has 16 amino acids. Between the trimmed V and J ends, which lost 0 bases and 3 bases, there was a span of 12 bases. Germline assignment: CDR1 MGHRA and CDR2 YSYEKL. CDR3 region: CASSQEGAAYNQPQHF. CDR3 coding DNA: TGCGCCAGCAGCCAAGAAGGGGCGGCTTACAATCAGCCCCAGCATTTT.

The chain combines TRBV5-3 with TRBJ2-7; 8 bases are shared with TRBD1. TRBV5-3 is designated an ORF whose function remains uncertain. The J segment lost 2 bases and the V segment lost 3 bases, leaving 7 bases of the junction unmatched. This CDR3 is 15 amino acids long. For the CDR3, the DNA is TGTGCCAGAAGCTGGGGACAGGAGGGCCCCTACGAGCAGTACTTC. Translating gives CARSWGQEGPYEQYF.

The chain links TRBV6-2 or TRBV6-3 to TRBJ1-1; no reliable D call. Trimming left V 3 bases short and J 1 base short, with 9 bases between. The CDR3 has 14 amino acids. From germline, CDR1 is MNHEY and CDR2 SVGEGT. CDR3 amino acids: CASSYEKRNTEAFF. CDR3 nucleotides: TGTGCCAGCAGTTATGAGAAGAGGAACACTGAAGCTTTCTTT.

The J gene is TRBJ1-1, the V gene TRBV3-1 (or the pseudogene TRBV3-2); D not certain. This CDR3 region has 12 residues. V gave up 2 bases and J gave up 7 bases, with 8 bases separating them. Per the germline V gene, CDR1 is LGHDT and CDR2 is YNNKEL (reference sequence). The CDR3 bases are TGTGCCAGCAGCCAAATAGGGAGTGAAGCTTTCTTT. Translated: CASSQIGSEAFF.